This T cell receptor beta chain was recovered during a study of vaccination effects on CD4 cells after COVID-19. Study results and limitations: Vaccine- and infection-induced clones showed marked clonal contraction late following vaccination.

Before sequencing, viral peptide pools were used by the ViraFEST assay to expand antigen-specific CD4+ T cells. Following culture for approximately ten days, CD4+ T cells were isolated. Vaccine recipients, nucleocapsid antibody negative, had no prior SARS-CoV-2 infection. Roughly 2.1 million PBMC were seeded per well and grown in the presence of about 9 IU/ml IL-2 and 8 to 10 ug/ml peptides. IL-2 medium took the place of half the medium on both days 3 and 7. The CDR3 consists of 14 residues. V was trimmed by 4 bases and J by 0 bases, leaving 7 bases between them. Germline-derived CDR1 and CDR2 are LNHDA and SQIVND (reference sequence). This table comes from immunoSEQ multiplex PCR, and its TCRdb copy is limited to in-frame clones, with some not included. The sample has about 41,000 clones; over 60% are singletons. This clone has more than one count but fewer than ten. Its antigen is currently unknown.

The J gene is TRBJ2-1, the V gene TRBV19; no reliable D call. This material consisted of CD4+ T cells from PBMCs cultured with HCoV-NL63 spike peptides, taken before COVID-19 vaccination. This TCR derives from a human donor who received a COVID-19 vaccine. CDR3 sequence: CASSKGNSYNEQFF. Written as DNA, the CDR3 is TGTGCCAGTAGTAAGGGTAACTCCTACAATGAGCAGTTCTTC.